This is a list of T cell receptor beta chains from one sample in a study of identical twins. TCRdb passed the 5' RACE reads through MiXCR, listing each CDR3 protein once. This sample has a few hundred thousand distinct CDR3 sequences, with about 10% found just once. Sequencing was done on a sample of memory T cells sorted from blood. The receptors stem from a man aged 50 to 59 in good health. Both conserved end residues are part of each CDR3. D genes are given only for firm matches. Size is omitted from some rows. Given values are once, few, many or a class for expanded clones.

v_gene,abundance,d_gene,j_gene,CDR3nt,CDR3aa
TRBV4-3,NA,NA,TRBJ1-5,TGCGCCAGCAGCCAAGATCGTTCCAGCTATCAGCCCCAGCATTTT,CASSQDRSSYQPQHF
TRBV20-1,many,NA,TRBJ1-6,TGCAGTGCCCGGTCCTCCTATAATTCACCCCTCCACTTT,CSARSSYNSPLHF
TRBV10-3,many,NA,TRBJ2-1,TGTGCCGTCTCCGAGGCGGCAGGGAATGAGCAGTTCTTC,CAVSEAAGNEQFF
TRBV4-3,NA,TRBD2,TRBJ2-3,TGCGCCAGCAGCCCCCAAGCGGGAGGTAAAGATACGCAGTATTTT,CASSPQAGGKDTQYF
TRBV12-3/TRBV12-4,NA,TRBD1,TRBJ1-5,TGTGCCAGCAGCCTTGGACAGGGACGCCAGCCCCAGCATTTT,CASSLGQGRQPQHF
TRBV11-2,many,NA,TRBJ1-1,TGTGCCAGCAGGCTCGAACAGAACACTGAAGCTTTCTTT,CASRLEQNTEAFF
TRBV7-8,many,TRBD2,TRBJ2-1,TGTGCCAGCAGCTTAACGGGCACTAGCGGGTACAATGAGCAGTTCTTC,CASSLTGTSGYNEQFF
TRBV27,NA,NA,TRBJ1-1,TGTGCCAGCAGTCCTAGACGGTTGGGGAACACTGAAGCTTTCTTT,CASSPRRLGNTEAFF
TRBV20-1,few,NA,TRBJ2-1,TGCAGTGCTAGTTTACAGCACCATGAGCAGTTCTTC,CSASLQHHEQFF
TRBV20-1,NA,NA,TRBJ2-5,TGCAGCGCAAAACAGGGAGCGTACCAAGAGACCCAGTACTTC,CSAKQGAYQETQYF
TRBV3-1,NA,TRBD1,TRBJ1-1,TGTGCCAGCAGCCAAGGGGTGACCGGGACAGGGAGGACTGAAGCTTTCTTT,CASSQGVTGTGRTEAFF
TRBV11-1,NA,TRBD2,TRBJ2-2,TGTGCCAGCAGCTTAGGGACATCAAGCGGGGCTGAGACCGGGGAGCTGTTTTTT,CASSLGTSSGAETGELFF
TRBV20-1,NA,NA,TRBJ2-5,TGCAGTGCGCCGATACGGCCCGGGGAGACCCAGTACTTC,CSAPIRPGETQYF
TRBV24-1,few,TRBD1,TRBJ2-3,TGTGCCACCAGTGATTCGGACAGGGTGTCCGATACGCAGTATTTT,CATSDSDRVSDTQYF
TRBV5-1,NA,NA,TRBJ2-2,TGCGCCAGCAGGGTCGAGGGGATGAACACCGGGGAGCTGTTTTTT,CASRVEGMNTGELFF
TRBV10-2,many,TRBD1,TRBJ2-1,TGCGCCAGCAGTGAGCCGAGGACAGGGCAAGGGGATGAGCAGTTCTTC,CASSEPRTGQGDEQFF
TRBV5-1,many,NA,TRBJ2-7,TGCGCCAGCAGCTTGGGGACAACGGACTACGAGCAGTACTTC,CASSLGTTDYEQYF
TRBV28,NA,TRBD1,TRBJ2-4,TGTGCCAGCAGCTTCGGACAGGCGGGCATTCAGTACTTC,CASSFGQAGIQYF
TRBV15,NA,TRBD2,TRBJ2-3,TGTGCCACCAGCGAAGGGGGACTAGCGGGAGATACGCAGTATTTT,CATSEGGLAGDTQYF
TRBV20-1,NA,NA,TRBJ2-3,TGCAGTGCTAGAGGCGGTGATGGGGCTAAAGGGCAGTATTTT,CSARGGDGAKGQYF
TRBV27,NA,TRBD2,TRBJ2-7,TGTGCCAGCAGTACCACCAGCGGGAGGTACGAGCAGTACTTC,CASSTTSGRYEQYF
TRBV5-1,NA,TRBD1,TRBJ2-1,TGCGCCAGCAGCTCCCTGCAGGGGGCTGGGGTGCAGTTCTTC,CASSSLQGAGVQFF
TRBV12-3/TRBV12-4,few,NA,TRBJ2-1,TGTGCCAGCAGCCAGGGACCCCCCAATGAGCAGTTCTTC,CASSQGPPNEQFF
TRBV20-1,many,TRBD1,TRBJ2-7,TGCAGTGCTAGAGATGTGGACAGGGGCCACGAGCAGTACTTC,CSARDVDRGHEQYF
TRBV20-1,many,NA,TRBJ1-5,TGCAGTGCTAAACGCGGGGGCGGGGGGTTCAATCAGCCCCAGCATTTT,CSAKRGGGGFNQPQHF
TRBV4-2,many,NA,TRBJ2-7,TGTGCCAGCAGCCAAGCTAAGGGAGCCTACGAGCAGTACTTC,CASSQAKGAYEQYF
TRBV4-3,few,TRBD1,TRBJ2-1,TGCGCCAGCAGCCAGGGGACAGGGGGGCGAAGCTACAATGAGCAGTTCTTC,CASSQGTGGRSYNEQFF
TRBV20-1,many,TRBD2,TRBJ2-5,TGCAGTGCTAGGATTATAGCGGGAGGGCTCGAGACCCAGTACTTC,CSARIIAGGLETQYF
TRBV9,few,NA,TRBJ2-7,TGTGCCAGCAGCGTAGGTGAAGCGGTACACTACGAGCAGTACTTC,CASSVGEAVHYEQYF
TRBV6-2/TRBV6-3,NA,TRBD2,TRBJ2-1,TGTGCCAGCAGTTATATGCTAGCGGGAACCATCTCCTACAATGAGCAGTTCTTC,CASSYMLAGTISYNEQFF
TRBV5-1,many,TRBD1,TRBJ2-3,TGCGCCAGCAGCCTGGGGACAGTCGAAGATACGCAGTATTTT,CASSLGTVEDTQYF
TRBV11-2,few,TRBD2,TRBJ2-7,TGTGCCAGCAGTTTACTAGCGGCGCACTCCTACGAGCAGTACTTC,CASSLLAAHSYEQYF
TRBV12-3/TRBV12-4,NA,TRBD2,TRBJ2-1,TGTGCCAGCAGTTTCGGGCCGAGGGGGCTAGCGGGAGATCGCAATGAGCAGTTCTTC,CASSFGPRGLAGDRNEQFF
TRBV7-9,few,TRBD1,TRBJ1-1,TGTGCCAGCAGCTCGGACAGGGCGAGATATGACAACACTGAAGCTTTCTTT,CASSSDRARYDNTEAFF
TRBV6-2/TRBV6-3,NA,NA,TRBJ2-1,TGTGCCAGCAGTTTTCTTAGCGGCTCCTACAATGAGCAGTTCTTC,CASSFLSGSYNEQFF
TRBV6-2/TRBV6-3,NA,NA,TRBJ2-1,TGTGCCAGCAGCCCAAGGAGAGACGATGAGCAGTTCTTC,CASSPRRDDEQFF
TRBV6-2/TRBV6-3,many,NA,TRBJ2-3,TGTGCCAGCAGTTACGCCCAATCGACCTCAGGCACGCAGTATTTT,CASSYAQSTSGTQYF
TRBV5-1,NA,TRBD1,TRBJ2-4,TGCGCCAGCAGCTTCTTACCGGGACAGGGGAGTGGAACCAAAAACATTCAGTACTTC,CASSFLPGQGSGTKNIQYF
TRBV29-1,many,TRBD2,TRBJ2-1,TGCAGCGTTCTGCGAAGGGCTAGCGGGAGGGTCAATGAGCAGTTCTTC,CSVLRRASGRVNEQFF
TRBV9,many,TRBD2,TRBJ2-7,TGTGCCAGCAGCGTAGATGGGGGGGCCTACGAGCAGTACTTC,CASSVDGGAYEQYF
TRBV5-1,NA,NA,TRBJ2-2,TGCGCCAGCAGCTTGGATTCCACCGGGGAGCTGTTTTTT,CASSLDSTGELFF
TRBV20-1,many,NA,TRBJ2-3,TGCAGTGCTAGGGCCACGGGCAGCCCAAGAAGCACAGATACGCAGTATTTT,CSARATGSPRSTDTQYF
TRBV6-1,few,TRBD2,TRBJ2-2,TGTGCCAGCAGGGGACTAGCGGGGGGGCTAACCGGGGAGCTGTTTTTT,CASRGLAGGLTGELFF
TRBV20-1,many,NA,TRBJ2-1,TGCAGTGCTAGACCGACAGTAAGGGCTTCCTACAATGAGCAGTTCTTC,CSARPTVRASYNEQFF
TRBV10-3,NA,NA,TRBJ1-5,TGTGCCATCAGTGAGTCGTTTAGCAATCAGCCCCAGCATTTT,CAISESFSNQPQHF
TRBV11-2,few,NA,TRBJ2-3,TGTGCCAGCAGCTTAACCGCGGATACGCAGTATTTT,CASSLTADTQYF
TRBV25-1,few,TRBD2,TRBJ2-1,TGTGCCAGCACGCCTTCGACTAGCGGGAGGAGTGGTGAGCAGTTCTTC,CASTPSTSGRSGEQFF
TRBV20-1,NA,NA,TRBJ1-1,TGCAGTGCTAGAGGAGTGGCGAACACTGAAGCTTTCTTT,CSARGVANTEAFF
TRBV28,few,NA,TRBJ1-5,TGTGCCAGCAGTTTCAGGGCCCAATATAGCAATCAGCCCCAGCATTTT,CASSFRAQYSNQPQHF
TRBV5-1,many,NA,TRBJ2-2,TGCGCCAGCAGCTTGAAGGGCGCGGCCGGGGAGCTGTTTTTT,CASSLKGAAGELFF
TRBV15,few,NA,TRBJ1-5,TGTGCCACCAGCAGAGACTCATGGGGGAGGGAGGGGAATCAGCCCCAGCATTTT,CATSRDSWGREGNQPQHF
TRBV5-1,few,NA,TRBJ2-3,TGCGCCAGCAGCTTAGGTAGCGGTAACACAGATACGCAGTATTTT,CASSLGSGNTDTQYF
TRBV3-1,many,TRBD1,TRBJ2-7,TGTGCCAGCAGCCCATGGACAGGGGGCTACGAGCAGTACTTC,CASSPWTGGYEQYF
TRBV18,many,NA,TRBJ2-2,TGTGCCAGCTCAACATCTGACATTTTCATCGCCCCTGCGACCGGGGAGCTGTTTTTT,CASSTSDIFIAPATGELFF
TRBV12-3/TRBV12-4,NA,TRBD1,TRBJ1-2,TGTGCCAGCAGTTTTTTGGGACAGCTTAATGGCTACACCTTC,CASSFLGQLNGYTF
TRBV5-6,NA,TRBD2,TRBJ2-1,TGTGCCAGCAGCTTGGTCCTAGCGGACTACTACAATGAGCAGTTCTTC,CASSLVLADYYNEQFF
TRBV6-5,many,NA,TRBJ2-4,TGTGCCAGCAGTTACTCGGACCGGGGCGTGGGCATTCAGTACTTC,CASSYSDRGVGIQYF
TRBV2,many,NA,TRBJ2-7,TGTGCCAGCAGTGAGGGCCTTCAAATCAGCTCCTACGAGCAGTACTTC,CASSEGLQISSYEQYF
TRBV5-5,NA,NA,TRBJ2-2,TGTGCCAGCAGTTTCATTGCCCAGGGGGGTAGGACCGGGGAGCTGTTTTTT,CASSFIAQGGRTGELFF